A selection of T cell receptor beta chains follows, all from one sample in a study of T-cell memory formation after mild COVID-19. From the 5' RACE reads, TCRdb called clonotypes with MiXCR, one entry per CDR3 protein. Among a few hundred thousand distinct CDR3 sequences listed, about 17% were seen once. Sequencing was carried out using PBMCs or a T cell subset sorted from them (not recorded which). Every receptor here comes from a man between 18 and 29 years old who had mild COVID-19 (a few samples of this study predate the infection). Cell type and time point are not known. Each CDR3 is given with its conserved first and last residue. A D gene is named only where the DNA matches it firmly. Size is omitted from some rows. Given values are once, few, many or a class for expanded clones.

j_call d_call clone_size v_call cdr3_nt cdr3_aa
TRBJ2-3 . . TRBV4-3 TGCGCCAGCAGCCAAGAGGGAGGTGAAGATACGCAGTATTTT CASSQEGGEDTQYF
TRBJ2-7 TRBD1 . TRBV5-1 TGCGCCAGCAGCTTGACCGGGACAGGGGAATACGAGCAGTACTTC CASSLTGTGEYEQYF
TRBJ1-1 . . TRBV12-3/TRBV12-4 TGTGCCAGCAGTCTTCGGTCCGAAGCTTTCTTT CASSLRSEAFF
TRBJ2-7 TRBD1 few TRBV14 TGTGCCAGCAGCCAAGTCCAGGGGGCTTACTACGAGCAGTACTTC CASSQVQGAYYEQYF
TRBJ1-1 . many TRBV30 TGTGCCTGGAGTGTTGGGGGGGCAGCTTTCTTT CAWSVGGAAFF
TRBJ1-1 . . TRBV20-1 TGCAGTGCTAGAGCCCCCGCAGGACCGAACACTGAAGCTTTCTTT CSARAPAGPNTEAFF
TRBJ1-5 TRBD1 . TRBV5-5 TGTGCCAGCAGCTTGGGAGGGGGCGATCAGCCCCAGCATTTT CASSLGGGDQPQHF
TRBJ2-5 . . TRBV7-2 TGTGCCAGCAGCCCGCTGGGGGGGGCGAGGGAGACCCAGTACTTC CASSPLGGARETQYF
TRBJ1-5 TRBD1 . TRBV20-1 TGCAGTGCTGGGACAGGGCTGAGGGGGAGCAATCAGCCCCAGCATTTT CSAGTGLRGSNQPQHF
TRBJ2-7 TRBD1 many TRBV5-1 TGCGCCAGCTCAGACAGGGCCTCCTACGAGCAGTACTTC CASSDRASYEQYF
TRBJ1-5 . few TRBV6-2/TRBV6-3 TGTGCCAGCAGCAACGACAGATATCAGCCCCAGCATTTT CASSNDRYQPQHF
TRBJ2-5 . few TRBV5-1 TGCGCCAGCAGCTCAACGTACCAAGAGACCCAGTACTTC CASSSTYQETQYF
TRBJ2-5 . . TRBV4-2 TGTGCCAGCAGCCAAGGAGGAGCGGGCCGGGAGACCCAGTACTTC CASSQGGAGRETQYF
TRBJ2-1 TRBD1 few TRBV7-8 TGTGCCAGCAGCGACAGGGTTTCTCGCGAGCAGTTCTTC CASSDRVSREQFF
TRBJ1-5 TRBD1 few TRBV18 TGTGCCAGCTCAGCGACAGGGATGGGTCAGCCCCAGCATTTT CASSATGMGQPQHF
TRBJ1-1 . few TRBV6-5 TGTGCCACGGGGCGGGGAGGCACTGAAGCTTTCTTT CATGRGGTEAFF
TRBJ2-6 TRBD1 . TRBV6-5 TGTGCCAGCAGTAGGACCGGGACAGGGAGATCTGGGGCCAACGTCCTGACTTTC CASSRTGTGRSGANVLTF
TRBJ2-3 TRBD2 . TRBV15 TGTGCCACCAGCAGAGGATCCCAGCGGGGCAGCACAGATACGCAGTATTTT CATSRGSQRGSTDTQYF
TRBJ1-6 . . TRBV4-3 TGCGCCAGCCAGGGATCCTATAATTCACCCCTCCACTTT CASQGSYNSPLHF
TRBJ2-7 . . TRBV7-9 TGTGCCAGCAGCCATCAGGGAAACTTCTACGAGCAGTACTTC CASSHQGNFYEQYF
TRBJ2-2 TRBD2 . TRBV9 TGTGCCAGCAGCTTCAGCGGGGGGTTCACCGGGGAGCTGTTTTTT CASSFSGGFTGELFF
TRBJ1-4 TRBD1 . TRBV20-1 TGCAGTGCGAGGACAGGGGGCCTCGAAAAACTGTTTTTT CSARTGGLEKLFF
TRBJ2-1 . many TRBV15 TGTGCCACCAGCAGAGAGGGGGCGCGGAATGAGCAGTTCTTC CATSREGARNEQFF
TRBJ2-1 . . TRBV12-5 TGTGCTAGTGGTTTCCGGGACGTATACAATGAGCAGTTCTTC CASGFRDVYNEQFF
TRBJ2-7 . few TRBV27 TGTGCCAGCAGTACTAGTCCCGAGGGGGAGCAGTACTTC CASSTSPEGEQYF
TRBJ1-1 . few TRBV7-2 TGTGCCAGCAGCTTAAATGGGGTTACGAACACTGAAGCTTTCTTT CASSLNGVTNTEAFF
TRBJ1-1 . few TRBV7-9 TGTGCCAGCAGCCCCCACTTGAACACTGAAGCTTTCTTT CASSPHLNTEAFF
TRBJ1-2 . few TRBV9 TGTGCCAGCAGCGCCCTGAGGGGCTACACCTTC CASSALRGYTF
TRBJ2-5 . few TRBV5-1 TGCGCCAGCAGCCCGGGGGCCGGATTCCAAGAGACCCAGTACTTC CASSPGAGFQETQYF
TRBJ2-5 TRBD2 many TRBV20-1 TGCAGTGCTAACGGGGGGGCCCAAGAGACCCAGTACTTC CSANGGAQETQYF
TRBJ2-3 . many TRBV7-9 TGTGCCAGCAGCTTAGCCACCCACACAGATACGCAGTATTTT CASSLATHTDTQYF
TRBJ1-5 . . TRBV6-1 TGTGCCAGCAGCCCGACCCTAAATCAGCCCCAGCATTTT CASSPTLNQPQHF
TRBJ1-5 . few TRBV12-3/TRBV12-4 TGTGCCAGCGGCCAGGGTATAGGGCAGCCCCAGCATTTT CASGQGIGQPQHF
TRBJ1-1 . . TRBV18 TGTGCCAGCTCACGGTCGTCTGGGGCGAACACTGAAGCTTTCTTT CASSRSSGANTEAFF
TRBJ1-1 . . TRBV6-2/TRBV6-3 TGTGCCAGCAGCTCTGACAGGAACCTTATGAACACTGAAGCTTTCTTT CASSSDRNLMNTEAFF
TRBJ2-5 TRBD2 . TRBV5-1 TGCGCCAGCAGCTTGGACGGGAGGGGTTCGGAGACCCAGTACTTC CASSLDGRGSETQYF
TRBJ1-1 . . TRBV5-6 TGTGCCAGCAGCTTGGCCCTGGCAGGCCTCACTGAAGCTTTCTTT CASSLALAGLTEAFF
TRBJ2-1 TRBD1 few TRBV11-3 TGTGCCAGCAGCTCCGGGACAGGACAATACAATGAGCAGTTCTTC CASSSGTGQYNEQFF
TRBJ2-5 . . TRBV7-8 TGTGCCAGCAGCTTAGGGCGGGGGACAGAAGAGACCCAGTACTTC CASSLGRGTEETQYF
TRBJ2-1 TRBD2 . TRBV11-2 TGTGCCAGCAGCCCTGGATCCATACTAGCGGGGGAGAAACGCGACGCCTACAATGAGCAGTTCTTC CASSPGSILAGEKRDAYNEQFF
TRBJ1-5 . few TRBV7-9 TGTGCCAGCAGCACCGACAGTAATAGCAATCAGCCCCAGCATTTT CASSTDSNSNQPQHF
TRBJ2-2 TRBD2 . TRBV5-4 TGTGCCAGCAGTTTCGCTAGCGGCCCTGGCACCGGGGAGCTGTTTTTT CASSFASGPGTGELFF
TRBJ1-1 TRBD1 . TRBV7-8 TGTGCCAGCAGCTCCCTTGGACAGGGGGAAGCTTTCTTT CASSSLGQGEAFF
TRBJ2-1 TRBD2 few TRBV9 TGTGCCAGCAGCCCCGGCGGGGCGGGGGGGCCCTACAATGAGCAGTTCTTC CASSPGGAGGPYNEQFF
TRBJ2-2 TRBD1 few TRBV29-1 TGCAGCGTTGAGACAGGGTCGTCCGGGGAGCTGTTTTTT CSVETGSSGELFF
TRBJ1-2 . few TRBV5-1 TGCGCCAGCAGCTTGGCCGTCCAGGGGAGCTACACCTTC CASSLAVQGSYTF
TRBJ1-2 . once TRBV12-3/TRBV12-4 TGTGCCAGCAGTCTTATCTTAGAGGGAAGCTATGGCTACACCTTC CASSLILEGSYGYTF
TRBJ1-2 . . TRBV6-6 TGTGCCAGCAGGGTCCCTAGCTATGGCTACACCTTC CASRVPSYGYTF
TRBJ2-1 TRBD1 . TRBV11-1 TGTGCCAGCAGCTTATTGGGACAGGGGGACAATGAGCAGTTCTTC CASSLLGQGDNEQFF
TRBJ2-2 . few TRBV7-6 TGTGCCAGCAGCTTAGGTCCAGGGCCCTCAGGGACCGGGGAGCTGTTTTTT CASSLGPGPSGTGELFF
TRBJ2-3 . few TRBV11-2 TGTGCCAGCAGCTTTACCTGGTCAGATACGCAGTATTTT CASSFTWSDTQYF
TRBJ2-2 . many TRBV7-7 TGTGCCAGCAGCTTCAGCAGCGCCGGGGAGCTGTTTTTT CASSFSSAGELFF
TRBJ2-3 TRBD2 few TRBV15 TGTGCCACCAGCAATAGCGGGGGGAGCACAGATACGCAGTATTTT CATSNSGGSTDTQYF
TRBJ1-1 . . TRBV4-1 TGCGCCAGCAGCCAAGCTAATAGGGGAGGCACTGAAGCTTTCTTT CASSQANRGGTEAFF
TRBJ1-4 . once TRBV9 TGTGCCAGCAGCCCGGGCCTGCTCGATGAAAAACTGTTTTTT CASSPGLLDEKLFF
TRBJ1-1 TRBD1 . TRBV5-5 TGTGCCAGCCCTATCGGCAGGGGGCGTCTCAGAACTGAAGCTTTCTTT CASPIGRGRLRTEAFF